The clone carrying this T cell receptor beta chain was found a few times. No antigen is known for it. This record belongs to a study of PD-1 blockade in classical Hodgkin lymphoma. Using immunoSEQ multiplex PCR, the repertoire was profiled, and TCRdb retains in-frame clones only, with some absent. The table shows about 30,000 clones, with 70% to 90% occurring only once. General study findings and limits: The CD4+ diversity rise by C4D1 was clearest in complete responders. Prior to therapy, complete responders displayed diversity much like that of newly diagnosed patients. TCR diversity at baseline was reported to be reduced in newly diagnosed patients relative to healthy donors. Patients with an early start, nivolumab under 1 year after ASCT, were excluded.

Relapse was seen in all patients after autologous stem cell transplantation, and brentuximab vedotin exposure was variable. It was by magnetic negative selection that CD8+ T cells were isolated from thawed PBMCs. The CDR3 spans 11 residues. V lost 7 bases, J lost 6 bases, and 10 bases lay in between. The germline V gene has CDR1 MNHEY and CDR2 SMNVEV (reference sequence). The V and J genes are TRBV27 and TRBJ2-7; tentatively, D is TRBD1 or TRBD2 (5 bases each). Sequenced material: CD8+ T cells from blood, taken at baseline. This clonotype originated in a human donor with classical Hodgkin lymphoma. CDR3 region: CASTGGSEQYF. The DNA of the CDR3 is TGTGCCAGCACTGGGGGAAGCGAGCAGTACTTC.